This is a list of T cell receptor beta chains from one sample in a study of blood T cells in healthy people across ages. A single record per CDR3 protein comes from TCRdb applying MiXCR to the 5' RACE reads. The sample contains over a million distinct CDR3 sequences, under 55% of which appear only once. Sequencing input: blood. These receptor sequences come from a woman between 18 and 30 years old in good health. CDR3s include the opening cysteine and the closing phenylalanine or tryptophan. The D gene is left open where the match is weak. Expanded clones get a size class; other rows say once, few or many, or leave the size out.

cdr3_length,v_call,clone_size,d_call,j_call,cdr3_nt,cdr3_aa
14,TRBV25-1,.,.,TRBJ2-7,TGTGCCAGTGGCGGGACAGCCTCCTACAATGAGCAGTACTTC,CASGGTASYNEQYF
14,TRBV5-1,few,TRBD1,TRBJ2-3,TGCGCCAGCAGCCGCGGACAGGCTACAGATACGCAGTATTTT,CASSRGQATDTQYF
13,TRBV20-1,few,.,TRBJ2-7,TGCAGTGCTCTGCGGACAGCCTACAATGAGCAGTACTTC,CSALRTAYNEQYF
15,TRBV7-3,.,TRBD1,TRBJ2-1,TGTGCCAGCAGCTTGGGGACAGCCTTCTACAATGAGCAGTTCTTC,CASSLGTAFYNEQFF
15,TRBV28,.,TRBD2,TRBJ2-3,TGTGCCAGCAGGTCCACTAGCGGGCGCACAGATACGCAGTATTTT,CASRSTSGRTDTQYF
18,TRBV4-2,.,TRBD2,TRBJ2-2,TGTGCCAGCAGCCAAGATCATCGGACTAGCGGATACACCGGGGAGCTGTTTTTT,CASSQDHRTSGYTGELFF
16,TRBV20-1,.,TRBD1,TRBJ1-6,TGCAGTGCTGATCGACAGGGGGTAATCTTAAATTCACCCCCCCACTTT,CSADRQGVILNSPPHF
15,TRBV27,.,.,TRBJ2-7,TGTGCCAGCAGACTAAGCGGGACACCATCCTACGAGCAGTACTTC,CASRLSGTPSYEQYF
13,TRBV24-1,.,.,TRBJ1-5,TGTGCCGCCCACCGGGACCGCAATCAGCCCCAGCATTTT,CAAHRDRNQPQHF
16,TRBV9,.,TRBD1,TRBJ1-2,TGTGCCAGCAGCACGTCCCGGGACAGGGGATTCTATGGCTACACCTTC,CASSTSRDRGFYGYTF
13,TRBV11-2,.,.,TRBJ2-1,TGTGTCAGCAGCCTGGACAGAAGCAATGAGCAGTTCTTC,CVSSLDRSNEQFF
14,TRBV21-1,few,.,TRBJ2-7,TGTGCCAGCAGCAATGACAGGTCCTCCTACGAGCAGTACTTC,CASSNDRSSYEQYF
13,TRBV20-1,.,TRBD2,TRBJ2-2,TGCAGTGCTAGGCGCGGGAGCACCGGGGAGCTGTTTTTT,CSARRGSTGELFF
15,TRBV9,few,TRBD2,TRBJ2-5,TGTGCCAGCAGCGTAGACGGGACTAGCCAAGAGACCCAGTACTTC,CASSVDGTSQETQYF
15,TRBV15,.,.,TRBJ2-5,TGTGCCACCAGCAGAGATTCGAGGGGGGAAGAGACCCAGTACTTC,CATSRDSRGEETQYF
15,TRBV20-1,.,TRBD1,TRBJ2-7,TGCAGTGCTCATAATAGGGGGCGCGTATCCCACGAGCAGTACTTC,CSAHNRGRVSHEQYF
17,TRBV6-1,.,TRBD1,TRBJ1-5,TGTGCCAGCAGTGAAAGGGGGACAGGGGGTAGCAATCAGCCCCAGCATTTT,CASSERGTGGSNQPQHF
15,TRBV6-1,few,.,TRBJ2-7,TGTGCCAGCAGTGAAGTGGCAGGGGCCTCCTACGAGCAGTACTTC,CASSEVAGASYEQYF
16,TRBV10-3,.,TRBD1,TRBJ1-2,TGTGCCATCAGTGAGAACGTCCGGGACAGGGGAGAAGGCTACACCTTC,CAISENVRDRGEGYTF
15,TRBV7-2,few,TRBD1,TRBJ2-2,TGTGCCAGCAGACCAATGACAGGGGACACCGGGGAGCTGTTTTTT,CASRPMTGDTGELFF
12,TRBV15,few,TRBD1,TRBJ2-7,TGTGCCACAAGTACACAGGGGTACGAGCAGTACTTC,CATSTQGYEQYF
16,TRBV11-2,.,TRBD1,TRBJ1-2,TGTGCCAGCAGCCTCCGGCGGACAGGGGAGAACTATGGCTACACCTTC,CASSLRRTGENYGYTF
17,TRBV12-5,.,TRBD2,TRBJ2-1,TGTGCTAGTGGAGCCTCTAGCGGGGGGGCCTCCTACAATGAGCAGTTCTTC,CASGASSGGASYNEQFF
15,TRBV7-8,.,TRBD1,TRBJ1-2,TGTGCCAGCAGCACTTCCGACAGGGCCCGACGGGGCCACACCTTC,CASSTSDRARRGHTF
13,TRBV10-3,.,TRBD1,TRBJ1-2,TGTGCCATCAGGGGACAGGGGGCTGAGGGCTACACCTTC,CAIRGQGAEGYTF
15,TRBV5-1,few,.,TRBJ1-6,TGCGCCAGCAGCTTAACCTCCGGGAACTATTCACCCCTCCACTTT,CASSLTSGNYSPLHF
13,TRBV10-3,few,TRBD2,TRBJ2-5,TGTGCCATAGGGGGAGCGGGGGTTGAGACCCAGTACTTC,CAIGGAGVETQYF